The present entry profiles one T cell receptor (beta chain) with its context. This sample is part of a study of blood T cell repertoires in COVID-19. Across the whole study: PBMCs, B-cell-depleted T cells, or T cells were the source of the cDNA or gDNA that made up the material.

Germline CDR1 is MDHEN and CDR2 is SYDVKM. The CDR3 is 17 amino acids. J was trimmed by 0 bases and V by 4 bases; bases with no gene match: 7. Assay: immunoSEQ multiplex PCR; the TCRdb copy retains only in-frame clones and omits some. Altogether about 59,000 clones are present, around 86% being singletons, with the ten largest covering roughly 3.6%. The chain uses TRBV28 and TRBJ2-2; 8 bases line up with TRBD2. Sequencing used peripheral blood. The TCR was taken from a woman aged 80 or over with acute or convalescent COVID-19. CDR3 region: CASSYGRGAANTGELFF. The DNA for the CDR3 is TGTGCCAGCAGTTACGGGAGGGGGGCGGCGAACACCGGGGAGCTGTTTTTT.